This record concerns one T cell receptor beta chain sequence. Stated treatment: some 20 received Ad26.COV2.S at low or high dose, single or two shots; several received placebo; per-sample allocation not given. Sample collection was performed on day 63 after the first vaccine or placebo injection. An 18-55-year-old adult in Boston served as donor. Sequencing used immunoSEQ multiplex PCR; TCRdb keeps in-frame clones, though not all of them. Of 430,000 or so clones in the sample, 80% to 95% are singletons; the top ten hold 9% to 15%. This entry comes from a study of Ad26.COV2.S vaccination and SARS-CoV-2 variants. V shed 0 bases and J shed 6 bases, with 9 bases lying between them. The CDR3 runs 13 residues. CDR1 is SGHAT, CDR2 FQNNGV, per germline.

The input for sequencing was peripheral blood, taken in a trial of Ad26.COV2.S vaccine versus placebo. The rearrangement uses TRBV11-2 and TRBJ2-7; perhaps TRBD2 as D (6 bases). The sequence was collected from a person between 18 and 65 years old who received the Ad26.COV2.S COVID-19 vaccine or a placebo. The CDR3 loop is CASSLDRLGEQYF. CDR3 in DNA: TGTGCCAGCAGCTTAGATCGACTAGGCGAGCAGTACTTC.